These T cell receptor beta chains were read from a single sample in a study of T cell changes during pregnancy in multiple sclerosis. Clones were sequenced by immunoSEQ multiplex PCR, and TCRdb holds only the in-frame ones, with some missing. The sample consists of about 70,000 clones, just over 90% of them appearing once. Sequences were derived from peripheral blood, sampled in the second trimester of pregnancy. The receptors come from a female donor in good health, enrolled as a control in a pregnancy study. Each CDR3 is given with its conserved first and last residue. The D gene is left open where the match is weak. Expanded clones get a size class; other rows say once, few or many, or leave the size out.

V	J	D	size	CDR3	DNA
TRBV7-8	TRBJ1-3	-	-	CASSLGTLSSGNTIYF	TGTGCCAGCAGCTTAGGGACTCTAAGCTCTGGAAACACCATATATTTT
TRBV6-5	TRBJ1-4	TRBD1	-	CANRGTAATNEKLFF	TGTGCCAACAGGGGGACAGCCGCAACTAATGAAAAACTGTTTTTT
TRBV15	TRBJ1-2	TRBD1	-	CATSSGTANYGYTF	TGTGCCACCAGCAGCGGGACAGCGAACTATGGCTACACCTTC
TRBV27	TRBJ1-2	TRBD1	-	CASSPFARGQYTF	TGTGCCAGCAGTCCGTTCGCGAGGGGGCAATACACCTTC
TRBV29-1	TRBJ2-2	TRBD1	-	CSAPTGGSAGELFF	TGCAGCGCCCCGACAGGGGGCTCGGCCGGGGAGCTGTTTTTT
TRBV9	TRBJ2-7	TRBD2	once	CASSVGGGGTYEQYF	TGTGCCAGCAGCGTAGGTGGCGGGGGTACCTACGAGCAGTACTTC
TRBV18	TRBJ2-1	TRBD2	-	CASSRSSGLHNEQFF	TGTGCCAGCTCACGATCTAGCGGGTTACACAATGAGCAGTTCTTC
TRBV4-3	TRBJ1-2	-	-	CASSLSMGRNYGYTF	TGCGCCAGCAGTCTATCAATGGGCAGAAACTATGGCTACACCTTC
TRBV27	TRBJ1-1	TRBD1	-	CASLGTGMTEAFF	TGTGCCAGCCTAGGGACAGGGATGACTGAAGCTTTCTTT
TRBV7-8	TRBJ1-5	-	-	CASSFTGVNQPQHF	TGTGCCAGCAGCTTCACAGGAGTCAATCAGCCCCAGCATTTT
TRBV5-4	TRBJ1-2	-	few	CASSLVSLVVGDGYTF	TGTGCCAGCAGCTTGGTGTCTTTGGTGGTGGGAGATGGCTACACCTTC